One and the same sample provided the 31 T cell receptor beta chains below, sequenced in a study of T-cell memory formation after mild COVID-19 (dated by TCRdb to about 2021). The method behind the library was 5' RACE. TCRdb shows the sequencer as Illumina NovaSeq 6000. TCRdb applied fastp at Q25 and MiXCR to the public reads, then kept only in-frame beta chains. Entries that share a CDR3 protein sequence are merged under the most common genes and DNA. The table for this sample lists 200,000 to 250,000 distinct CDR3 sequences; approximately 9% of them were counted only once. The top ten clones comprise roughly a fifth of the sample. Sequencing was performed on PBMCs or a T cell subset sorted from them (not recorded which). The receptor source for this set is a man aged 18 to 29 who had mild COVID-19 (a few samples of this study predate the infection). The sample titles of this study are shuffled in the database, so cell type and time point are left out; the donor was told from shared clones.

The CDR3 loop reads CSAPVAGKEGQYV. Here the CDR3 DNA reads TGCAGTGCCCCGGTGGCAGGGAAAGAGGGGCAGTACGTC. The genes are TRBV20-1 and TRBJ2-7; either TRBD1 or TRBD2 may supply D (5 bases each). This CDR3 contains 13 residues. V was pared by 6 bases and J by 9 bases, with 21 bases between. Germline V gene lookup returns CDR1 DFQATT and CDR2 SNEGSKA (reference sequence).

The chain carries TRBV18 and TRBJ1-2, with D perhaps matching TRBD1 (6 bases). The germline V gene encodes CDR1 KGHSH and CDR2 LQKENI. The CDR3 is made up of 17 amino acids. V lost 2 bases, J lost 1 base, and 17 bases lay in between. CDR3 region: CASSPKIRDILNYGYTF. The CDR3 bases are TGTGCCAGCTCACCAAAAATACGGGACATCCTTAACTATGGCTACACCTTC.

This rearrangement joins TRBV6-6 to TRBJ1-6; D is uncertain. Germline V lookup: CDR1 MNHNY, CDR2 SVGAGI (reference sequence). This CDR3 spans 14 amino acids. V lost 6 bases and J 6 bases, leaving 12 bases between the germline ends. The DNA of the CDR3 is TGTGCCAGCAGAGCCCACCTCCTTAATTCACCCCTCCACTTT. Protein sequence: CASRAHLLNSPLHF.

The CDR3 sequence is CASSPGGAEETQYF. CDR3 sequence (DNA): TGCGCCAGCAGCCCCGGGGGGGCCGAAGAGACCCAGTACTTC. The J gene is TRBJ2-5, the V gene TRBV5-1, with 8 nucleotides matching TRBD2. Germline lookup yields CDR1 SGHRS and CDR2 YFSETQ. V dropped 4 bases and J dropped 3; count of bases not matched to a gene: 5. The CDR3 has 14 residues.

This clonotype was counted between two and nine times. The chain employs TRBV7-8 and TRBJ2-1; 10 bases match TRBD2. Germline CDR1 and CDR2: SGHVS and FQNEAQ. Trimming removed 10 bases from V and 1 base from J; junction bases left unmatched: 13. This CDR3 is 17 amino acids long. CDR3 region: CATFKRGGSVSYNEQFF. For the CDR3, the DNA is TGTGCCACGTTTAAGCGGGGGGGCTCAGTTTCCTACAATGAGCAGTTCTTC.

The table lists this clonotype with a few counts. Here the CDR3 DNA reads TGTGCCAGCAGCCCCGACGGGACTAGCGGGGGCCGGGGGACCCAGTACTTC. It yields the protein CASSPDGTSGGRGTQYF. V usage is TRBV7-6 and J usage is TRBJ2-5; 14 bases agree with TRBD2. The CDR3 is 17 residues long. Germline loops: CDR1 SGHVS, CDR2 FNYEAQ. V shed 5 bases and J 7 bases; nucleotides not matched to a gene: 12.

The genes are TRBV6-5 and TRBJ2-7; D may be TRBD1 or TRBD2 (5 bases each). The CDR3 spans 14 residues. Germline assignment: CDR1 MNHEY and CDR2 SVGAGI. The germline V and J ends were trimmed by 6 bases and 2 bases, with 14 bases remaining between them. Written as DNA, the CDR3 is TGTGCCAGCAGGTCCGGGACCGGGCCCTACGAGCAGTACTTC. This translates into CASRSGTGPYEQYF.

The gene calls are TRBV12-3 or TRBV12-4 and TRBJ2-3; D remains unclear. The V end was cut by 2 bases, the J end by 6 bases, with 12 bases between. The CDR3 totals 14 residues. The CDR3 protein is CASSLIALGDTQYF. CDR3 bases: TGTGCCAGCAGTTTAATCGCCCTCGGTGATACGCAGTATTTT.

Only a few counts were recorded for this clonotype. The rearrangement uses TRBV6-2 or TRBV6-3 and TRBJ1-5; the D gene is possibly TRBD1 (6 bases). Germline CDR1 and CDR2: MNHEY and SVGEGT. Trimming pared 4 bases from V and 6 bases from J, leaving 16 bases between. The CDR3 is made up of 15 amino acids. This chain's CDR3 is CASSSVRGYGQPQHF. In nucleotides, the CDR3 is TGTGCCAGCAGTTCTGTCAGGGGATACGGTCAGCCCCAGCATTTT.

This clonotype has just a few counts. The J gene is TRBJ2-3, the V gene TRBV11-2; D is possibly TRBD1 (6 bases). Germline V lookup: CDR1 SGHAT, CDR2 FQNNGV. CDR3 length: 21 amino acids. The ends were cut back, 3 bases at V and 6 bases at J, with 34 bases in the middle. CDR3 sequence: CASSFTDLFRVGQPSSDTQYF. The CDR3, as DNA: TGTGCCAGCAGCTTTACAGACCTCTTCCGCGTGGGACAACCGTCTTCCGATACGCAGTATTTT. The whole variable domain, remainder taken from reference TRBV11-2 and TRBJ2-3, is EAGVAQSPRYKIIEKRQSVAFWCNPISGHATLYWYQQILGQGPKLLIQFQNNGVVDDSQLPKDRFSAERLKGVDSTLKIQPAKLEDSAVYLCASSFTDLFRVGQPSSDTQYFGPGTRLTVL.

The J gene is TRBJ1-3, the V gene TRBV4-2, with 7 bases aligning to TRBD1. With 0 bases clipped from V and 3 bases from J, the junction kept 8 bases outside the gene matches. The V gene's germline CDR1 is LGHNA and CDR2 YNFKEQ. The CDR3 has 17 residues. CDR3 residues: CASSQDGVGGVGNTIYF. CDR3 DNA: TGTGCCAGCAGCCAAGATGGGGTAGGGGGCGTTGGAAACACCATATATTTT.

This clonotype was observed a few times. The J gene is TRBJ2-3, the V gene TRBV7-3; 12 nucleotides agree with TRBD2. The germline V gene has CDR1 SGHTA and CDR2 FQGTGA. The CDR3 consists of 18 residues. After removal of 0 bases from V and 6 bases from J, the junction contained 10 bases not matched to a gene. The CDR3 spells CASSLTPTSGGRLDTQYF. For the CDR3, the DNA is TGTGCCAGCAGCTTAACACCGACTAGCGGGGGAAGGTTGGATACGCAGTATTTT.

With regard to this clonotype: One junction end disagrees with the germline gene, perhaps due to a read error. The V call is TRBV12-3 or TRBV12-4, the J call TRBJ1-6; TRBD1 matches 10 bases. This CDR3 has 17 residues. CDR3 amino acids: CASSPKTGGSSNSPLHF. The DNA for the CDR3 is TGTGCCAGCAGTCCGAAGACAGGGGGCTCCTCTAATTCACCCCTCCACTTT.

In its sample, this clonotype was seen a few times. The V and J genes are TRBV20-1 and TRBJ2-3, with a weak D call TRBD2 (5 bases). This CDR3 spans 16 amino acids. Germline V lookup: CDR1 DFQATT, CDR2 SNEGSKA (reference sequence). With 1 base removed from V and 0 bases from J, the gap between germline ends came to 14 bases. The CDR3 protein is CSARVRGRNSTDTQYF. CDR3 bases: TGCAGTGCTAGAGTTAGAGGGCGTAATAGCACAGATACGCAGTATTTT.

For the CDR3, the DNA is TGTGCCAGCAGCCAAGAAGTTGGGACAGGGGGGACCGAGCAGTACTTC. Its translation is CASSQEVGTGGTEQYF. The chain couples TRBV4-2 to TRBJ2-7, with 11 bases identical to TRBD1. Looked up from germline, CDR1 is LGHNA and CDR2 is YNFKEQ. This CDR3 region has 16 residues. V was clipped by 0 bases and J by 6 bases; unmatched bases: 7.

This clonotype was seen only a few times. The V gene is TRBV28, the J gene TRBJ1-5; D is perhaps TRBD1 (6 bases). Germline values: CDR1 MDHEN, CDR2 SYDVKM. V lost 7 bases to trimming and J lost 6 bases, with 16 bases between them. This CDR3 contains 14 residues. CDR3: CASILGGSAQPQHF. The CDR3 coding sequence is TGTGCCAGCATCCTGGGGGGCAGTGCTCAGCCCCAGCATTTT.

The table lists this clonotype with a few counts. The genes are TRBV7-9 and TRBJ2-5; D is unresolved. The CDR3 runs to 12 residues. In germline, CDR1 is SEHNR, CDR2 FQNEAQ (reference sequence). V lost 0 bases and J lost 4, with 3 bases in between. The CDR3 here is CASSLATETQYF. For the CDR3, the DNA is TGTGCCAGCAGCTTAGCTACAGAGACCCAGTACTTC.

The V gene is TRBV6-5, the J gene TRBJ2-1; no firm D call. Germline-derived CDR1 and CDR2 are MNHEY and SVGAGI. The ends were cut back, 0 bases at V and 4 bases at J, with 13 bases in the middle. The CDR3 runs 16 residues. The CDR3: CASSYSFRAVYNEQFF. The CDR3 DNA sequence: TGTGCCAGCAGTTACTCATTCCGGGCGGTGTACAATGAGCAGTTCTTC.

This clonotype was seen more than once but under ten times. The rearrangement joins TRBV15 to TRBJ2-3, with 8 bases lining up with TRBD2. Per the germline V gene, CDR1 is LNHNV and CDR2 is YYDKDF (reference sequence). This CDR3 is 13 amino acids long. V gave up 3 bases and J gave up 6 bases; unmatched junction bases: 2. DNA of the CDR3: TGTGCCACCAGCAGCCCGGGAGGGGATACGCAGTATTTT. This gives the protein CATSSPGGDTQYF. Full variable domain (rest looked up from reference TRBV15 and TRBJ2-3): DAMVIQNPRYQVTQFGKPVTLSCSQTLNHNVMYWYQQKSSQAPKLLFHYYDKDFNNEADTPDNFQSRRPNTSFCFLDIRSPGLGDTAMYLCATSSPGGDTQYFGPGTRLTVL.

This clonotype was seen a few times. The J gene is TRBJ1-5, the V gene TRBV11-2, with a tentative D call TRBD1 (6 bases). The CDR3 covers 15 residues. CDR1 SGHAT and CDR2 FQNNGV come from the germline V gene. Trimming removed 3 bases at V and 6 bases at J, with 15 bases between. This chain's CDR3 is CASSFRGLEGQPQHF. The CDR3 DNA reads as TGTGCCAGCAGCTTCAGGGGTTTAGAGGGTCAGCCCCAGCATTTT.

The V call is TRBV7-2, the J call TRBJ1-1; D might be TRBD1 (6 bases). CDR1 is SGHTA and CDR2 is FQGNSA in the germline V gene. With 1 base removed from V and 4 bases from J, the gap between germline ends came to 13 bases. The CDR3 has 15 amino acids. CDR3 DNA: TGTGCCAGCAGCTTAGAGGCAGGGGCAGGCACTGAAGCTTTCTTT. Its protein is CASSLEAGAGTEAFF.

This clonotype was picked up a small number of times. The chain uses TRBV19 and TRBJ2-1; the match to TRBD1 covers 9 bases. From germline, CDR1 is LNHDA and CDR2 SQIVND (reference sequence). V shed 7 bases and J 0 bases; nucleotides not matched to a gene: 1. The CDR3 has 14 residues. The CDR3 region is CASKGQGSYNEQFF. The CDR3 DNA is TGTGCCAGTAAGGGACAGGGCTCCTACAATGAGCAGTTCTTC.

The chain employs TRBV7-3 and TRBJ2-1, with 10 bases aligning to TRBD2. CDR3 size: 16 residues. Trimming removed 6 bases from V and 9 bases from J; junction bases left unmatched: 14. In germline, CDR1 is SGHTA, CDR2 FQGTGA. CDR3 protein: CASRSIAGGYVGEQFF. CDR3 nucleotide sequence: TGTGCCAGCAGATCTATAGCGGGGGGATATGTGGGTGAGCAGTTCTTC. Full variable domain (rest looked up from reference TRBV7-3 and TRBJ2-1): GAGVSQTPSNKVTEKGKYVELRCDPISGHTALYWYRQSLGQGPEFLIYFQGTGAADDSGLPNDRFFAVRPEGSVSTLKIQRTERGDSAVYLCASRSIAGGYVGEQFFGPGTRLTVL.

This clonotype was observed a few times. The rearrangement joins TRBV29-1 to TRBJ2-1; D remains unclear. The V end lost 3 bases, the J end lost 4 bases, and 7 bases lay between the germline ends. This CDR3 contains 12 residues. Germline lookup yields CDR1 SQVTM and CDR2 ANQGSEA. The DNA of the CDR3 is TGCAGCGTTGAGCTGCAGTACAATGAGCAGTTCTTC. Translation: CSVELQYNEQFF.

Only a few counts were recorded for this clonotype. V and J are TRBV2 and TRBJ2-7, with D perhaps matching TRBD1 (5 bases). The CDR3 has 12 residues. V lost 7 bases, J lost 2 bases, and 9 bases lay in between. Germline CDR1 reads SNHLY; CDR2 reads FYNNEI. The CDR3 loop is CASNLGAYEQYF. The CDR3, as DNA: TGTGCCAGCAATTTAGGGGCCTACGAGCAGTACTTC.

The chain couples TRBV4-1 to TRBJ2-2; TRBD1 matches at 9 bases. The CDR3 has 14 amino acids. The ends lost 11 bases at V and 5 bases at J; junction bases unmatched: 9. Germline V lookup: CDR1 MGHRA, CDR2 YSYEKL. As DNA, the CDR3 is TGCGCCGCTGCGAGACAGGGGGGGACCGGGGAGCTGTTTTTT. It encodes CAAARQGGTGELFF.

This clonotype was counted ten times or more. The chain links TRBV4-2 to TRBJ2-3, with D uncertain. From germline, CDR1 is LGHNA and CDR2 YNFKEQ. The V end was cut by 4 bases, the J end by 9 bases, with 14 bases between. CDR3 length equals 13 residues. The CDR3 nucleotides are TGTGCCAGCAGCCCTCCCACCGGCGCAACGCAGTATTTT. It encodes CASSPPTGATQYF.

The rearrangement links TRBV30 to TRBJ2-3, with no clear D. Trimming cost V 0 bases and J 5 bases, with 6 bases left between them. CDR1 GTSNPN and CDR2 SVGIG come from the germline V gene (reference sequence). The CDR3 runs 12 residues. Here the CDR3 reads CAWSVDVDTQYF. DNA for the CDR3: TGTGCCTGGAGTGTAGATGTAGATACGCAGTATTTT.

The rearrangement links TRBV4-1 to TRBJ1-2; D is unresolved. Per the germline V gene, CDR1 is MGHRA and CDR2 is YSYEKL. The CDR3 consists of 13 residues. V was pared by 2 bases and J by 3 bases, with 7 bases between. CDR3 bases: TGCGCCAGCAGCCAACCGTGGTACTATGGCTACACCTTC. It specifies CASSQPWYYGYTF.

This clonotype was counted a few times. The chain recombines TRBV5-1 with TRBJ2-3; TRBD2 matches 8 bases. After removal of 4 bases from V and 2 bases from J, the junction contained 9 bases not matched to a gene. Germline V lookup: CDR1 SGHRS, CDR2 YFSETQ. This CDR3 region has 16 residues. The CDR3, as DNA: TGCGCCAGCAGCCCCGGGGGGGCTCAGGTCACAGATACGCAGTATTTT. The encoded protein is CASSPGGAQVTDTQYF.

V and J are TRBV9 and TRBJ2-3; 7 bases fit TRBD2. The CDR3 runs to 12 residues. Trimming cost V 3 bases and J 6 bases; bases outside gene matches: 1. Germline-derived CDR1 and CDR2 are SGDLS and YYNGEE. DNA of the CDR3: TGTGCCAGCAGCGCCGGGGGGGATACGCAGTATTTT. Residues: CASSAGGDTQYF.